This TCR beta chain emerged from a study of blood T cell repertoires in COVID-19. Turning to the study itself: From the United States, Italy and Spain came samples of acute and convalescent COVID-19.

The germline CDR1 and CDR2 sequences are SNHLY and FYNNEI. This CDR3 comprises 18 residues. The germline V and J ends were trimmed by 0 bases and 5 bases, with 20 bases remaining between them. Under the authors' procedure: Quantification of nucleated cells was approximated via reference gene primer amplification. Assay: immunoSEQ multiplex PCR; the TCRdb copy retains only in-frame clones and omits some. V, J and clone size were drawn from that table, and D and trimming were deduced from the DNA. Of approximately 89,000 clones listed, around 80% are singletons. This chain uses TRBV2 with TRBJ1-5; weak D call: TRBD1 (6 bases). The TCR originated in a man between 65 and 85 years old with acute or convalescent COVID-19. What was sequenced was peripheral blood. The CDR3 protein is CASSEALRGGPSHQPQHF. CDR3 nucleotide sequence: TGTGCCAGCAGTGAAGCGCTTCGGGGGGGGCCATCTCATCAGCCCCAGCATTTT.